The present TCR beta chain was sequenced within a study of Graves' ophthalmopathy and Graves' hyperthyroidism. Study background: Upon initial diagnosis and before any treatment, peripheral blood was collected.

If patients had other autoimmune diseases, uncontrolled infections, pregnancy or lactation, they were excluded. In its sample, this clonotype was seen a few times. Its antigen remains unknown. Study conclusions and caveats: As the model predicted ophthalmopathy progression, it achieved a sensitivity of 70% to 71% and a specificity of roughly 73%. Blood shared most expanded thyroid clonotypes above 0.001 frequency.

The CDR3 loop spans 15 amino acids. The V gene end was trimmed by 6 bases and the J gene end by 2 bases; junction bases not matched to a gene: 8. Amplification of the TCR beta CDR3 regions used RNA transcripts (as template). After a first-round RT-PCR with HTBI primers, a second-round multiplex PCR was run. TCRdb ran MiXCR on the multiplex PCR reads and lists one entry per CDR3 protein. The table records approximately 700,000 distinct CDR3 sequences, roughly 41% of them present only once. Sequenced: peripheral blood. This chain links TRBV12-3 or TRBV12-4 with TRBJ2-7; the match to TRBD2 covers 9 bases. The clonotype was recovered from an adult man with Graves' ophthalmopathy. CDR3 amino acids: CASSLMLAGTYEQYF. The CDR3 DNA reads as TGTGCCAGCAGCTTAATGCTAGCGGGGACCTACGAGCAGTACTTC.